One sample yielded the 3 T cell receptor beta chains listed below, sequenced in a study of technical replicates of blood from a handful of donors (dated by TCRdb to about 2017). The library was obtained by the immunoSEQ multiplex PCR assay. What TCRdb holds here is the immuneACCESS table cut down to in-frame rearrangements. Part of the clones is not present; checked against another copy, under half of the missing clones reflect an unresolved V gene, and the others are unexplained. Here the sample has tens of thousands of clones; around 92% occur a single time. The biggest ten clones account for 0.41% of the sample. Sequenced input: T cells isolated from PBMCs. The receptors derive from a human donor in good health.

This chain links TRBV7-3 with TRBJ2-7; TRBD2 might be the D (6 bases). The CDR3 runs 16 residues. Germline CDR1 is SGHTA and CDR2 is FQGTGA. Trimming removed 1 base at V and 5 bases at J, with 18 bases between. The CDR3 spells CASSLNFGAGFHEQYF. The CDR3 DNA reads as TGTGCCAGCAGCTTAAATTTTGGGGCGGGGTTCCACGAGCAGTACTTC. The full variable domain, completed using reference TRBV7-3 and TRBJ2-7, is GAGVSQTPSNKVTEKGKYVELRCDPISGHTALYWYRQSLGQGPEFLIYFQGTGAADDSGLPNDRFFAVRPEGSVSTLKIQRTERGDSAVYLCASSLNFGAGFHEQYFGPGTRLTVT.

The chain has TRBV9 and TRBJ2-1; 10 nucleotides agree with TRBD1. CDR3 length: 15 amino acids. The trim removed 4 bases at V and 7 bases at J, leaving 8 bases unmatched. Germline V gives CDR1 SGDLS, CDR2 YYNGEE. The CDR3 spells CASSPGGTGDNEQFF. The CDR3 DNA follows: TGTGCCAGCAGCCCGGGGGGGACAGGGGATAATGAGCAGTTCTTC.

The V call is TRBV18, the J call TRBJ1-4, with TRBD1 matching over 7 bases. This CDR3 is 14 amino acids long. The junction had 7 bases not matched to a gene; V was cut back by 4 bases and J by 8 bases. Germline assignment: CDR1 KGHSH and CDR2 LQKENI. CDR3 sequence reads: CASSLTGVDEKLFF. The CDR3 nucleotides read TGTGCCAGCTCACTCACAGGGGTGGACGAAAAACTGTTTTTT. Full variable domain (missing parts from reference TRBV18 and TRBJ1-4): NAGVMQNPRHLVRRRGQEARLRCSPMKGHSHVYWYRQLPEEGLKFMVYLQKENIIDESGMPKERFSAEFPKEGPSILRIQQVVRGDSAAYFCASSLTGVDEKLFFGSGTQLSVL.